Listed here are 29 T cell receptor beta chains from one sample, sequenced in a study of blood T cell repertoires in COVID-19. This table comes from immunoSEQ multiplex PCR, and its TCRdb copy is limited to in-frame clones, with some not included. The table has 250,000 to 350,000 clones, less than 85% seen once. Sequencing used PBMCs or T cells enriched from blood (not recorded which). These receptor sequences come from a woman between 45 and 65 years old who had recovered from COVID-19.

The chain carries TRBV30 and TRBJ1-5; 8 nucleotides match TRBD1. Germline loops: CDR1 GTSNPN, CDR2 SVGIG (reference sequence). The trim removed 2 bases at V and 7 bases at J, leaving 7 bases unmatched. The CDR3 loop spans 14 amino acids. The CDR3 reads CAWSSSGGRQPQHF. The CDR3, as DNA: TGTGCCTGGAGTAGTTCAGGGGGCAGGCAGCCCCAGCATTTT.

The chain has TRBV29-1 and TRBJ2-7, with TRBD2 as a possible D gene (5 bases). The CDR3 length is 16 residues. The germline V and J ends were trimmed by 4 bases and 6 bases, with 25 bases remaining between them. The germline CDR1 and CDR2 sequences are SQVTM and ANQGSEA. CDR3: CSVGGSRGNREGEQYF. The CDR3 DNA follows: TGCAGCGTTGGAGGCTCGAGAGGGAATCGAGAGGGCGAGCAGTACTTC.

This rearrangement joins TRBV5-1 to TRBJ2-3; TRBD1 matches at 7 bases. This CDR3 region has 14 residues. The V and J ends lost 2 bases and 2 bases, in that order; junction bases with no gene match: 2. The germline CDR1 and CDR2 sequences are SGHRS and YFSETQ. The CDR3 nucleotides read TGCGCCAGCAGCTTTACAGGGGACACAGATACGCAGTATTTT. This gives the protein CASSFTGDTDTQYF.

The CDR3 DNA reads as TGTGCCAGCAGTGCGAAATTGGGGGCGATTACTGAAGCTTTCTTT. This codes for CASSAKLGAITEAFF. The rearrangement links TRBV27 to TRBJ1-1; D perhaps matches TRBD1 (6 bases). Germline CDR1 and CDR2: MNHEY and SMNVEV (reference sequence). Trimming left V 5 bases short and J 5 bases short, with 18 bases between. This CDR3 has 15 residues.

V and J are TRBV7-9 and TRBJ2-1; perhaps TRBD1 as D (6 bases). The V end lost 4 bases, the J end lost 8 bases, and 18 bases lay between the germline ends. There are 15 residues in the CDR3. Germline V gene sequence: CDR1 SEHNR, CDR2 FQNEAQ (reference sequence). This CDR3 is CASSSVRGALDEQFF. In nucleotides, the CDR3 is TGTGCCAGCAGCTCCGTCAGGGGAGCCCTTGATGAGCAGTTCTTC.

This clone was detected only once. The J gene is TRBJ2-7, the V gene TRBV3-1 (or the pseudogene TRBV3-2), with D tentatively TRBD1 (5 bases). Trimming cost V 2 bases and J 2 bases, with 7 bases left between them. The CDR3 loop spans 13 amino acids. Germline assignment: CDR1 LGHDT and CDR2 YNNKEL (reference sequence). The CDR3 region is CASSQRGTYEQYF. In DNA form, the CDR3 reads TGTGCCAGCAGCCAAAGGGGCACCTACGAGCAGTACTTC.

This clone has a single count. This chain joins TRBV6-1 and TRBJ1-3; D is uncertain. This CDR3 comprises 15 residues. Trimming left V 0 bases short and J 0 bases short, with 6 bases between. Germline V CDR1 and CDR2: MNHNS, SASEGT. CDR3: CASSEAAFSGNTIYF. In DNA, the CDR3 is TGTGCCAGCAGTGAAGCAGCCTTCTCTGGAAACACCATATATTTT.

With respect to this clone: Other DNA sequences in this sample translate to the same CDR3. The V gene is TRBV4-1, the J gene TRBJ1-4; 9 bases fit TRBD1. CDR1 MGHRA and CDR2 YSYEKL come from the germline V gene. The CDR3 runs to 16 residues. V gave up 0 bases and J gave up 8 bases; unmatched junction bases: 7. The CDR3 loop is CASSQERGQGREKLFF. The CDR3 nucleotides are TGCGCCAGCAGCCAAGAGAGGGGACAGGGACGCGAAAAACTGTTTTTT.

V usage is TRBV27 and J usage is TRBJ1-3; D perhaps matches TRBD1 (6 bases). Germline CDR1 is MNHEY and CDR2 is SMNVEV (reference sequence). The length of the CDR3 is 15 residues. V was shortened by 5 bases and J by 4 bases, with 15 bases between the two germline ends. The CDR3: CASSPADSPGNTIYF. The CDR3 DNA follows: TGTGCCAGCAGTCCAGCGGACAGTCCCGGAAACACCATATATTTT.

CDR3 sequence: CASSPTRTSNQPQHF. In DNA form, the CDR3 reads TGTGCCAGCAGCCCCACACGGACATCGAATCAGCCCCAGCATTTT. This chain uses TRBV3-1 (or the pseudogene TRBV3-2) with TRBJ1-5, with a possible D match to TRBD1 (5 bases). Germline V gene data show CDR1 as LGHDT and CDR2 as YNNKEL (reference sequence). This CDR3 spans 15 amino acids. V was clipped by 4 bases and J by 4 bases, with 14 bases between them.

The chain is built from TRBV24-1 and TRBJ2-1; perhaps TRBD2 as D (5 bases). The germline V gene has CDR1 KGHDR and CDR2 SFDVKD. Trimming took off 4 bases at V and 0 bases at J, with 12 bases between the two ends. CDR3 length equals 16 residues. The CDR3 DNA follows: TGTGCCACCAGTGACTCGGGATTCCCCTCCTACAATGAGCAGTTCTTC. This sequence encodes CATSDSGFPSYNEQFF.

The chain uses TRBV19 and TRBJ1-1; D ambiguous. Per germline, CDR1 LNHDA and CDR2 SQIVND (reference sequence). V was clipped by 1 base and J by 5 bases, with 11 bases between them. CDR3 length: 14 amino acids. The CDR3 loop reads CASSIARRGTEAFF. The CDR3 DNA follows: TGTGCCAGTAGTATAGCCCGTCGGGGTACTGAAGCTTTCTTT.

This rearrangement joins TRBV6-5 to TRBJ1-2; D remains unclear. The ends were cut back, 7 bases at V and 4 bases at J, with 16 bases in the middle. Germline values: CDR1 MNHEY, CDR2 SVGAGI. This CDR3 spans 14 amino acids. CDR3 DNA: TGTGCCAGCACCGAAAGAGGCAAACTCTATGGCTACACCTTC. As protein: CASTERGKLYGYTF.

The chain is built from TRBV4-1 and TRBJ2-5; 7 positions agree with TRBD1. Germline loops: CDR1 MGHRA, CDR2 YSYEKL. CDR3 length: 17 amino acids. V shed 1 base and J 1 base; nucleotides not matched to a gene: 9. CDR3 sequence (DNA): TGCGCCAGCAGCCAAGTAGGCTCAGGGGGTATCCAAGAGACCCAGTACTTC. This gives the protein CASSQVGSGGIQETQYF.

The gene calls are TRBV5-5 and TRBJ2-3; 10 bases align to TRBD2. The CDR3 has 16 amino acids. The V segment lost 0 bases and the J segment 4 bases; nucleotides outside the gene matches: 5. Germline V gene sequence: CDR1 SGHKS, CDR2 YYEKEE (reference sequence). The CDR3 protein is CASSLAIAGGPDTQYF. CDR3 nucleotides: TGTGCCAGCAGCTTGGCCATAGCGGGAGGTCCAGATACGCAGTATTTT. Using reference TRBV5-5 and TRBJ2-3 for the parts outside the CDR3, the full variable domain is DAGVTQSPTHLIKTRGQQVTLRCSPISGHKSVSWYQQVLGQGPQFIFQYYEKEERGRGNFPDRFSARQFPNYSSELNVNALLLGDSALYLCASSLAIAGGPDTQYFGPGTRLTVL.

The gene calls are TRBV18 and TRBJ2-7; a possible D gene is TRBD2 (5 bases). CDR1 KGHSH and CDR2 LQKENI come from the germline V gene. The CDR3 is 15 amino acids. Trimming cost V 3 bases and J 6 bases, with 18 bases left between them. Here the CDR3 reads CASSPLRGSDGEQYF. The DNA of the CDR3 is TGTGCCAGCTCACCCCTGAGAGGGTCTGATGGCGAGCAGTACTTC.

CDR3: CASSQDGRDTEAFF. The CDR3, as DNA: TGTGCCAGCAGCCAAGATGGGCGGGACACTGAAGCTTTCTTT. The chain has TRBV3-1 (or the pseudogene TRBV3-2) and TRBJ1-1; D uncertain. The germline gives CDR1 LGHDT, CDR2 YNNKEL (reference sequence). This CDR3 is built from 14 residues. Trimming stripped 0 bases from V and 3 bases from J, with 8 bases between.

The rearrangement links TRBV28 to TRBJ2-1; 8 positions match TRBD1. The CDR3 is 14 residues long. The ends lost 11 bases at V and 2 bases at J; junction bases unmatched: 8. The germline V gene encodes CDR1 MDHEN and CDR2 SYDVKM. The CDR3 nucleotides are TGTGCCCTCACCCGGGACAGGACCTACAATGAGCAGTTCTTC. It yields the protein CALTRDRTYNEQFF.

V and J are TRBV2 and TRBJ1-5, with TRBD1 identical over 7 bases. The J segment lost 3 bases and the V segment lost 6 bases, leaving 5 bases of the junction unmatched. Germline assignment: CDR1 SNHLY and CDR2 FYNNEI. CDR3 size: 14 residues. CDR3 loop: CASRGTGDNQPQHF. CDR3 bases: TGTGCCAGCAGGGGCACAGGGGACAATCAGCCCCAGCATTTT.

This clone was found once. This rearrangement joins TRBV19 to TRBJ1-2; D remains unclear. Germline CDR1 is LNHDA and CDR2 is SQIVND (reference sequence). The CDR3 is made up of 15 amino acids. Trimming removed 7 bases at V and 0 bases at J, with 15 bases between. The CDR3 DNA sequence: TGTGCCAGTACGCGAACAGACACAGCTAACTATGGCTACACCTTC. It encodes CASTRTDTANYGYTF.

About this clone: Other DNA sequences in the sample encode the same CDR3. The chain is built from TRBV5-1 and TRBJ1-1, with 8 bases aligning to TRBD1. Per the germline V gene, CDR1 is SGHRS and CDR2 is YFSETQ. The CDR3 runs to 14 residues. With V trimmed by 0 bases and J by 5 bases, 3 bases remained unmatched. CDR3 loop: CASSLDRGRTEAFF. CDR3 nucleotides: TGCGCCAGCAGCTTGGACAGGGGGAGAACTGAAGCTTTCTTT.

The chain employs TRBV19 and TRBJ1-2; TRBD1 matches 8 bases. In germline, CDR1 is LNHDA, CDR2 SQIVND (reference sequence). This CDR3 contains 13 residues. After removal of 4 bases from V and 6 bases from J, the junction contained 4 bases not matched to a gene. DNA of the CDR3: TGTGCCAGTAGTACCGGACAGGGCGATGGCTACACCTTC. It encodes CASSTGQGDGYTF.

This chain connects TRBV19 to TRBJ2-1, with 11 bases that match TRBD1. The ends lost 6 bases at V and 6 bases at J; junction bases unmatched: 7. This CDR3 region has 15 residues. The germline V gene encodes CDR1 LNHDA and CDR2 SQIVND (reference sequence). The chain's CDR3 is CASSTGGTGGNEQFF. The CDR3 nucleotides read TGTGCCAGTAGCACCGGTGGGACAGGGGGCAATGAGCAGTTCTTC.

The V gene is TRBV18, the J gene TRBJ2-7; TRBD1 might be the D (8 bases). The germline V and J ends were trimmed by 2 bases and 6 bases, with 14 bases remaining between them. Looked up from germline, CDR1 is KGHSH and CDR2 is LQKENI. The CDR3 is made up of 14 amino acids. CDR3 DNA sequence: TGTGCCAGCTCACCAGGAACAGGGGGGGTCGAGCAGTACTTC. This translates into CASSPGTGGVEQYF.

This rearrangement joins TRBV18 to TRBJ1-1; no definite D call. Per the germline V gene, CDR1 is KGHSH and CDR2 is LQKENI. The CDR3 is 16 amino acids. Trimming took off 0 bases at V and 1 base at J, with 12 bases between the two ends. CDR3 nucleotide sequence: TGTGCCAGCTCACCACCGACGACCCGGGAGAACACTGAAGCTTTCTTT. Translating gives CASSPPTTRENTEAFF.

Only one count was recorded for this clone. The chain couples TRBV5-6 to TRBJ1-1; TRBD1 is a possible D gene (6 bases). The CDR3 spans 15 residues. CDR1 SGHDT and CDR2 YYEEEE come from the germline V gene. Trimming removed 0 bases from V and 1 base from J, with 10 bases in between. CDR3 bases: TGTGCCAGCAGCTTGGATGCAGGGGAGAACACTGAAGCTTTCTTT. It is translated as CASSLDAGENTEAFF.

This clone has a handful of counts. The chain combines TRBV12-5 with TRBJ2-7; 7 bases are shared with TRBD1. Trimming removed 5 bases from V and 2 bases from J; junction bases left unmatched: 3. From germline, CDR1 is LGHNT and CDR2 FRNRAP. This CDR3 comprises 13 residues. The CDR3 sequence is CASGPQGAYEQYF. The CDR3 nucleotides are TGTGCTAGTGGTCCCCAGGGGGCCTACGAGCAGTACTTC.

This CDR3 reads CASKGSSTDTQYF. Written as DNA, the CDR3 is TGCGCCAGCAAGGGGTCAAGCACAGATACGCAGTATTTT. This sequence joins TRBV10-2 and TRBJ2-3; TRBD1 is a possible D gene (5 bases). The germline CDR1 and CDR2 sequences are WSHSY and SAAADI. This CDR3 region has 13 residues. V was trimmed by 7 bases and J by 0 bases, leaving 8 bases between them.

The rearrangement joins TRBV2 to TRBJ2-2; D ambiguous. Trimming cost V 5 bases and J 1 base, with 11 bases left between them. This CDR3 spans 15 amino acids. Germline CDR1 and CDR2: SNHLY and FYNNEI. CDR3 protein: CASSLRPGNTGELFF. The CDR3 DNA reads TGTGCCAGCAGTTTAAGACCGGGGAACACCGGGGAGCTGTTTTTT.